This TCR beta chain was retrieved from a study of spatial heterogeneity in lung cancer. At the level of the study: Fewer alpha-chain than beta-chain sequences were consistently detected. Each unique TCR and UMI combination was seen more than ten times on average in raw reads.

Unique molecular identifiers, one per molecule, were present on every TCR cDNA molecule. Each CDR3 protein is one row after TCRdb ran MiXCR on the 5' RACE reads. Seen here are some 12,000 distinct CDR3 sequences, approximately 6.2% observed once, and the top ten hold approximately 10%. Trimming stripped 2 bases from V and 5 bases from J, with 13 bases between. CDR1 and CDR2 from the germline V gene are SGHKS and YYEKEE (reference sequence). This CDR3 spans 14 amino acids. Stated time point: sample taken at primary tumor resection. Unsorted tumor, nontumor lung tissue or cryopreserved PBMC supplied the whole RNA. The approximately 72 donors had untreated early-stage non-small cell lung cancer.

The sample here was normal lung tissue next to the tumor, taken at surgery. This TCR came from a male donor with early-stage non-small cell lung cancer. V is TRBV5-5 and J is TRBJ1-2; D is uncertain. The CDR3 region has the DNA TGTGCCAGCAGCTTTGAGTCAGTTGATTATGGCTACACCTTC. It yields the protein CASSFESVDYGYTF.